This T cell receptor (beta chain) was sequenced for a study of T-cell reconstitution after alpha-beta-depleted transplantation in children. This clonotype showed up just a few times. For TCRbeta, the library was prepared with unique molecular identifiers. TCRdb ran MiXCR on the PCR reads and lists one entry per CDR3 protein. The table includes approximately 520,000 distinct CDR3 sequences, 30% to 35% detected once. The CDR3 sequence is 14 residues long. V lost 5 bases and J lost 6, with 14 bases in between. Germline CDR1 SGHTA, CDR2 FQGNSA. Sequencing was performed on PBMCs from the stem cell graft donor, taken from the stem cell graft. The chain couples TRBV7-2 to TRBJ1-5; the D gene is possibly TRBD1 (5 bases). The clonotype comes from a human donor who donated a stem cell graft to a child with aplastic anemia. The CDR3 nucleotides read TGTGCCAGCAGCGGCCCGGGACGCAGTCAGCCCCAGCATTTT. Protein product: CASSGPGRSQPQHF.